The T cell receptor beta chain described here comes from a study of blood T cell repertoires in COVID-19. As for the study in general: T cells, B-cell-depleted T cells, or PBMCs provided the cDNA or gDNA that served as material.

CDR3 length equals 14 residues. The germline gives CDR1 LNHDA, CDR2 SQIVND (reference sequence). Trimming cost V 5 bases and J 8 bases; bases outside gene matches: 10. Measured with immunoSEQ multiplex PCR; TCRdb has only the in-frame clones, and not every one. The table shows 350,000 to 400,000 clones, with around 90% occurring only once. The sequenced sample was PBMCs or T cells enriched from blood (not recorded which). The sequence came from a woman in her late teens or twenties who had recovered from COVID-19. The V gene is TRBV19, the J gene TRBJ1-2; 8 bases line up with TRBD1. The CDR3 sequence: CASSLLPGGHGYTF. CDR3 bases: TGTGCCAGTAGTCTACTTCCAGGGGGCCACGGCTACACCTTC.